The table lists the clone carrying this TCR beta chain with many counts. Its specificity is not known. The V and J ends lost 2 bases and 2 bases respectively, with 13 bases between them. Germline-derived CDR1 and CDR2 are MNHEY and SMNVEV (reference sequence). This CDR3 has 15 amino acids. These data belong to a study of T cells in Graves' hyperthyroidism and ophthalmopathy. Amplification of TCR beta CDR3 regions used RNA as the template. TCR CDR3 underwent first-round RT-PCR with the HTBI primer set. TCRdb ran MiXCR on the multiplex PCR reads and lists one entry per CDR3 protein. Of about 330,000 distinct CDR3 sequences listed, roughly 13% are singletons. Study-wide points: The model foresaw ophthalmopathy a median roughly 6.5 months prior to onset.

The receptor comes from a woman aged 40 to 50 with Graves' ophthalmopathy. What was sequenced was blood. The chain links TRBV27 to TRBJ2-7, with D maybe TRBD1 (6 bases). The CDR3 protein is CASSLLGTRTYEQYF. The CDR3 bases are TGTGCCAGCAGTTTACTAGGGACACGCACCTACGAGCAGTACTTC.